The clone carrying this T cell receptor beta chain came up a few times. Its antigen is not identified. This sample is part of a study of blood T cells in healthy people across ages. General study results and limits: There was no known CMV status for donors, so expanded clonotype changes were possibly confounded.

Germline V gene lookup returns CDR1 ENHRY and CDR2 SYGVKD. CDR3 length: 15 residues. V lost 4 bases, J lost 2 bases, and 14 bases lay in between. PCR was performed a second time for about 6 to 12 cycles using a sample-barcoded 5' primer and a J-beta primer mix. Each CDR3 protein gets one entry after TCRdb re-called the 5' RACE reads with MiXCR. The sample lists approximately 850,000 distinct CDR3 sequences, 55% to 75% occurring once. Sequences were obtained from blood. The sequence came from a man aged 25-40 years in good health. The rearrangement joins TRBV10-3 to TRBJ1-2; D is uncertain. The DNA of the CDR3 is TGTGCCATCAGTGCGCAACCGACATCGAACTATGGCTACACCTTC. Translation gives CAISAQPTSNYGYTF.